This TCR beta chain was captured by sequencing in a study of lymphopenia after photon versus proton radiotherapy. Germline V gene lookup returns CDR1 KGHSH and CDR2 LQKENI. The CDR3 runs 15 residues. V shed 4 bases, J shed 6 bases, and the junction held 10 bases outside the gene matches. Measured with immunoSEQ multiplex PCR; TCRdb has only the in-frame clones, and not every one. The repertoire holds approximately 150,000 clones, 88% seen once, with around 5% in the top ten. This material consisted of peripheral blood, taken from a patient treated with photon-based radiotherapy. The sequence was obtained from a middle-aged man with gastric cancer. This chain links TRBV18 with TRBJ2-7; 9 positions match TRBD1. DNA for the CDR3: TGTGCCAGCTCACGACCGGGACAGGGATTTACCGAGCAGTACTTC. It codes for CASSRPGQGFTEQYF.